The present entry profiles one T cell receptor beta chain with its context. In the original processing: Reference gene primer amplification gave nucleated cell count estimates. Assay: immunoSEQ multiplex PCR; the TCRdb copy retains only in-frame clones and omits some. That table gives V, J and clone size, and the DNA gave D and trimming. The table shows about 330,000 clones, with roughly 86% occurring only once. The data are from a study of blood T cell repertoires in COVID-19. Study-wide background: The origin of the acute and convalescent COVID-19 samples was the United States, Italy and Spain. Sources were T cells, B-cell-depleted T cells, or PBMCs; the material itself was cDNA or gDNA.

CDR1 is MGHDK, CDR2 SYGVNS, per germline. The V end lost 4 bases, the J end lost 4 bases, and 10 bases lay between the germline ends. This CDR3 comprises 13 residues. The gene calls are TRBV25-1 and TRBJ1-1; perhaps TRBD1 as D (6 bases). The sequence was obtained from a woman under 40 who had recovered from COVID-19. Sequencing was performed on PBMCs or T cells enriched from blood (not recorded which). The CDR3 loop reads CASSVGGSTEAFF. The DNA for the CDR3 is TGTGCCAGCAGTGTAGGGGGTTCCACTGAAGCTTTCTTT.